This T cell receptor beta chain is drawn from a study of CD8+CD57+ T cells in acquired aplastic anemia. As for the study in general: Sorted CD4+ and CD8+ cells yielded DNA averaging about 2.9 ug.

CDR3 length: 13 residues. The germline V gene encodes CDR1 SEHNR and CDR2 FQNEAQ (reference sequence). The V end lost 7 bases, the J end lost 0 bases, and 7 bases lay between the germline ends. For sequencing, patients were chosen who had shown expansion of CD8+CD57+ cells by flow cytometry. Each patient carried a diagnosis of severe acquired aplastic anemia. Patients had received no therapy at the time of blood sampling. A word on this clonotype: As yet, its antigen is unknown.

According to the study, genomic DNA was the template for TCR beta VDJ and CDR3 profiling. Each CDR3 protein is one row after TCRdb ran MiXCR on the reads. The table lists about 150,000 distinct CDR3 sequences, roughly 54% of them singletons, with about 12% in the top ten. The study, taken as a whole, reports: The same twenty-nine CD8+ CDR3 sequences occurred in patients and in controls.

J is TRBJ2-1 and V is TRBV7-9, with D hard to call. This TCR was recovered from a human donor with aplastic anemia. Sequenced input: sorted CD4+, CD8+, or CD8+CD57+ T cells (not recorded which) from PBMCs. The CDR3 DNA reads as TGTGCCAGCATGGGAAGCTCCTACAATGAGCAGTTCTTC. Amino acid sequence: CASMGSSYNEQFF.